This T cell receptor (beta chain) was documented in a study of PD-1 blockade in classical Hodgkin lymphoma. Background on the study: On a schedule of every 2 weeks, patients received nivolumab 3 mg/kg intravenously.

The study, taken as a whole, reports: CD4+ TCR diversity climbed significantly by C4D1, unlike CD8+ TCR diversity.

Relapse was seen in all patients after autologous stem cell transplantation, and brentuximab vedotin exposure was variable. Complete response, partial response or progressive disease was each patient's best response. About this clone: Its matching antigen is unknown.

Repertoires were generated with immunoSEQ multiplex PCR, while TCRdb's copy carries only in-frame clones and drops some. The sample lists 20,000 to 25,000 clones, roughly two thirds occurring once. Germline CDR1 MNHNS, CDR2 SASEGT. This CDR3 is built from 13 residues. After removal of 6 bases from V and 6 bases from J, the junction contained 4 bases not matched to a gene. This specimen consisted of peripheral blood mononuclear cells (PBMCs), obtained at baseline. This chain connects TRBV6-1 to TRBJ2-3; TRBD2 matches 9 bases. This clonotype was sampled from a human donor with classical Hodgkin lymphoma. The CDR3, as DNA: TGTGCCAGCAGGGCGGGAGGGGTGGATACGCAGTATTTT. Residues: CASRAGGVDTQYF.